This entry features one TCR beta chain sequence. Its antigen is not known. Unmatched junction bases numbered 10, after V lost 0 bases and J lost 7 bases. Per the germline V gene, CDR1 is GTSNPN and CDR2 is SVGIG (reference sequence). The CDR3 consists of 15 residues. The sample comes from a study of cytomegalovirus exposure and HLA in healthy donors. Study-wide results and caveats: Later on, an analysis showed TCR association rates differing by HLA locus, with DRB1 the most and HLA-C the fewest. Earlier analysis looked at TCR beta V segments, and most were productive about 87% or about 30% of the time.

The PCR contained 60 Vbeta and 13 Jbeta primers. The repertoire was sequenced with immunoSEQ multiplex PCR; TCRdb's copy has only in-frame clones and lacks some. The sample has about 150,000 clones, approximately 80% seen once. The material sequenced was PBMCs. The chain joins TRBV30 to TRBJ2-7, with TRBD1 matching 9 bases. The clonotype was recovered from a woman aged 35 to 49 in good health and CMV-seronegative. CDR3 loop: CAWSVPNRGRKEQYF. The CDR3 nucleotides read TGTGCCTGGAGTGTACCAAACAGGGGGCGTAAGGAGCAGTACTTC. Based on the CDR3 plus reference TRBV30 and TRBJ2-7, the full variable domain is SQTIHQWPATLVQPVGSPLSLECTVEGTSNPNLYWYRQAAGRGLQLLFYSVGIGQISSEVPQNLSASRPQDRQFILSSKKLLLSDSGFYLCAWSVPNRGRKEQYFGPGTRLTVT.